The clone carrying this T cell receptor beta chain was observed once. These data belong to a study of OX40 agonist ivuxolimab in advanced cancers. The wider study: Patients were dosed with the agonistic anti-OX40 (CD134) antibody ivuxolimab.

This CDR3 is 15 amino acids long. Trimming shortened V by 0 bases and J by 5 bases, and 13 bases separated the two germline ends. CDR1 is MNHEY and CDR2 is SVGAGI in the germline V gene. Assay used: immunoSEQ multiplex PCR; TCRdb lists only in-frame clones, some missing. This repertoire shows roughly 60,000 clones, around nine tenths found once; its top ten account for about 0.82%. The clonotype originates from an adult with an advanced solid tumor such as melanoma, head and neck, liver or kidney cancer. This chain links TRBV6-5 with TRBJ1-2; possibly TRBD1 for D (6 bases). Sequenced here: CD4+ or CD8+ T cells sorted from blood, sampled in a trial of the OX40 agonist ivuxolimab. CDR3: CASSYSVRGEYGYTF. CDR3 in DNA: TGTGCCAGCAGTTACTCGGTCAGGGGCGAATATGGCTACACCTTC.